Listed below are T cell receptor beta chains from one sample, sequenced in a study of blood T cell repertoires in COVID-19. The data were produced by immunoSEQ multiplex PCR, yet TCRdb's version contains in-frame clones alone and is incomplete. The table has more than 85,000 clones, around 89% seen once. The sequencing sample was made of peripheral blood. These receptors were collected from a woman aged 50 to 60 with acute or convalescent COVID-19. CDR3s include the opening cysteine and the closing phenylalanine or tryptophan. D genes are given only for firm matches. Only part of the rows carry a size: once, few, many, or a class if the clone is expanded.

abundance	j_gene	v_gene	d_gene	CDR3nt	CDR3aa
NA	TRBJ1-1	TRBV18	TRBD1	TGTGCCAGCTCACCAGGACAGGGTCAGGGCACTGAAGCTTTCTTT	CASSPGQGQGTEAFF
NA	TRBJ1-1	TRBV15	NA	TGTGCCACCGCGGGACGTAAGGAGGCTGAAGCTTTCTTT	CATAGRKEAEAFF
NA	TRBJ1-2	TRBV28	NA	TGTGCCAGCAGAGCGAGAGGCAGGGGATCAAACTATGGCTACACCTTC	CASRARGRGSNYGYTF
NA	TRBJ2-7	TRBV27	TRBD1	TGTGCCAGCAGTACTATCCAGGGGGCAGGTACAATGTCGACCTACGAGCAGTACTTC	CASSTIQGAGTMSTYEQYF
NA	TRBJ1-1	TRBV20-1	TRBD1	TGCAGTGCTAGTCCCATGAGGGGGCCCCTGAACACTGAAGCTTTCTTT	CSASPMRGPLNTEAFF
NA	TRBJ2-1	TRBV11-2	TRBD2	TGTGCCAGTCGGTCTAGCGGTTACAATGAGCAGTTCTTC	CASRSSGYNEQFF
NA	TRBJ2-3	TRBV30	TRBD2	TGTGCCTGGAGTTTGGGACTAGCGCCCAGCACAGATACGCAGTATTTT	CAWSLGLAPSTDTQYF
NA	TRBJ2-3	TRBV29-1	NA	TGCAGCGTTGAAGATCTTTGGACACTAAAAGATACGCAGTATTTT	CSVEDLWTLKDTQYF
few	TRBJ1-6	TRBV12-1	NA	TGTGCCAGCAGCTTTGAGCTTTTTAGAACAGTTAATTCACCCCTCCACTTT	CASSFELFRTVNSPLHF
NA	TRBJ1-5	TRBV19	NA	TGTGCCAGTATGGGGAGTTATTCAGGCAATCAGCCCCAGCATTTT	CASMGSYSGNQPQHF
NA	TRBJ1-5	TRBV19	NA	TGTGCCAGTAGTATAGATCGGAGGGTTCGCAATCAGCCCCAGCATTTT	CASSIDRRVRNQPQHF
medium-sized	TRBJ1-2	TRBV12-3/TRBV12-4	NA	TGTGCCAGCAGTTTGACAAACTATGGCTACACCTTC	CASSLTNYGYTF
NA	TRBJ2-2	TRBV3-1/TRBV3-2	TRBD2	TGTGCCAGCAGCCACGGAGCGGGAGGGTACACCGGGGAGCTGTTTTTT	CASSHGAGGYTGELFF
NA	TRBJ2-7	TRBV6-1	TRBD2	TGTGCCAGCAGTGAGCAGACTAGCGGGAGGAGCCACGAGCAGTACTTC	CASSEQTSGRSHEQYF
NA	TRBJ1-2	TRBV5-6	TRBD1	TGTGCCAGCAGCTTGGACAGGGGGCATGGCTACACCTTC	CASSLDRGHGYTF
NA	TRBJ2-3	TRBV14	TRBD2	TGTGCCAGCAGCCCGAGACTAGCGGGAGTTGGGGATACGCAGTATTTT	CASSPRLAGVGDTQYF
NA	TRBJ2-5	TRBV6-5	NA	TGTGCCAGCAGCCAGTTAGGGCGCGGGGAGACCCAGTACTTC	CASSQLGRGETQYF
few	TRBJ2-1	TRBV3-1/TRBV3-2	TRBD2	TGTGCCAGCAGCCAAAGAGGGCGGGAGGGCAATGAGCAGTTCTTC	CASSQRGREGNEQFF
NA	TRBJ1-6	TRBV30	NA	TGTGCCTGGCAGGGCTCCTATAATTCACCCCTCCACTTT	CAWQGSYNSPLHF
once	TRBJ2-3	TRBV9	TRBD2	TGTGCCAGCAGCGTAGGTGCGGGAGGAACAGATACGCAGTATTTT	CASSVGAGGTDTQYF
once	TRBJ2-1	TRBV28	TRBD2	TGTGCCAGCGGACCGGCGGGGGGAAGAGGGAATGAGCAGTTCTTC	CASGPAGGRGNEQFF
few	TRBJ1-1	TRBV28	NA	TGTGCCAGCAGTTGGGGACTTCGGAACACTGAAGCTTTCTTT	CASSWGLRNTEAFF
NA	TRBJ1-2	TRBV7-9	NA	TGTGCCAGCAGCCATCAGGGGATTATCTATGGCTACACCTTC	CASSHQGIIYGYTF
NA	TRBJ2-6	TRBV5-1	TRBD1	TGCGCCAGCAGCGACCAGGGGGCTGGGGCCAACGTCCTGACTTTC	CASSDQGAGANVLTF
NA	TRBJ1-6	TRBV27	TRBD1	TGTGCCAGCAGTTTCAGGACAGGAGCTGACTATAATTCACCCCTCCACTTT	CASSFRTGADYNSPLHF
NA	TRBJ1-6	TRBV2	NA	TGTGCCAGCAGGGGCCGTCTCACCGATAATTCACCCCTCCACTTT	CASRGRLTDNSPLHF
NA	TRBJ2-1	TRBV19	TRBD2	TGTGCCAGTAGTAGCCTAGCGGGAGGGCCTTTTGAGCAGTTCTTC	CASSSLAGGPFEQFF
once	TRBJ2-3	TRBV2	TRBD2	TGTGCCAGCAGTGAAGGTTCTAGCGGAATGAGCACAGATACGCAGTATTTT	CASSEGSSGMSTDTQYF